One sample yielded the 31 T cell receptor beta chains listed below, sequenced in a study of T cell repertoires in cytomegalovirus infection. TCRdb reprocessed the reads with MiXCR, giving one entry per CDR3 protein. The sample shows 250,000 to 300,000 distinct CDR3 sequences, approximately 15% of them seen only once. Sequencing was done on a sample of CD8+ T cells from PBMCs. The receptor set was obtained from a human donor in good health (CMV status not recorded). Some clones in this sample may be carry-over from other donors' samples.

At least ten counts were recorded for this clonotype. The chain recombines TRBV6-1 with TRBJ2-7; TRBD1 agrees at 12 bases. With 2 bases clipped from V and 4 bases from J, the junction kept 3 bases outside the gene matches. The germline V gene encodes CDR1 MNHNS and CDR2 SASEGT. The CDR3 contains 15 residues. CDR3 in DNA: TGTGCCAGCAGTGAATCGGGACAGGGGGCTTACGAGCAGTACTTC. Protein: CASSESGQGAYEQYF.

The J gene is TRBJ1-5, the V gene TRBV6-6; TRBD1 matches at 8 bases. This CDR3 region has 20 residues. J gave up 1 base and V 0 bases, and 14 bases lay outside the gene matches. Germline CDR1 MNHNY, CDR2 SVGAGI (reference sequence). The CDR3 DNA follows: TGTGCCAGCAGTTACTCTTCGCGGGACAGGCCCCCTGACAGCAATCAGCCCCAGCATTTT. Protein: CASSYSSRDRPPDSNQPQHF.

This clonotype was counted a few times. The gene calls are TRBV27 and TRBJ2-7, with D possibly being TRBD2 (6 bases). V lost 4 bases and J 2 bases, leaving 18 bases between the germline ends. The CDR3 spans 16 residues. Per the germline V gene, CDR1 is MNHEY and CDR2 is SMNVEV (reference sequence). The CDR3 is CASSSKSPGLAYEQYF. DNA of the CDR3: TGTGCCAGCAGTTCAAAGTCCCCGGGACTTGCCTACGAGCAGTACTTC.

This chain's CDR3 is CSVGTGGTEQYF. The CDR3 DNA is TGCAGCGTTGGGACAGGGGGGACCGAGCAGTACTTC. The V gene is TRBV29-1, the J gene TRBJ2-7, with 10 nucleotides matching TRBD1. Per the germline V gene, CDR1 is SQVTM and CDR2 is ANQGSEA. The CDR3 length is 12 residues. V shed 4 bases, J shed 6 bases, and the junction held 3 bases outside the gene matches.

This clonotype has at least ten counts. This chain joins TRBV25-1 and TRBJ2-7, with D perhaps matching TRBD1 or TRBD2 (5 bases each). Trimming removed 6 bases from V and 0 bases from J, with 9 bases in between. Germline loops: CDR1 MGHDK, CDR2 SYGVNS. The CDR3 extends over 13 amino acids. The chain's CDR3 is CASSGASSYEQYF. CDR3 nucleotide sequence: TGTGCCAGCAGCGGGGCAAGCTCCTACGAGCAGTACTTC.

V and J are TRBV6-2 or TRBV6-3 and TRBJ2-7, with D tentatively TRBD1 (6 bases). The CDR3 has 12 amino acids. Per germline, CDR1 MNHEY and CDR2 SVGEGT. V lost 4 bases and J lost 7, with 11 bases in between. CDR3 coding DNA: TGTGCCAGCAGTTCTCCAGGGGATGAGCAGTACTTC. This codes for CASSSPGDEQYF.

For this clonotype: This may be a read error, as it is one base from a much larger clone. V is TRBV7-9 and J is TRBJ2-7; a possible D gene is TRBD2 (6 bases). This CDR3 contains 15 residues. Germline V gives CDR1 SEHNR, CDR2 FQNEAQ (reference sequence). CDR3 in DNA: TGTGCCAACAGCCCCCCTGTTAGGACACGGGGGGAGCAGTACTTC. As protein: CANSPPVRTRGEQYF.

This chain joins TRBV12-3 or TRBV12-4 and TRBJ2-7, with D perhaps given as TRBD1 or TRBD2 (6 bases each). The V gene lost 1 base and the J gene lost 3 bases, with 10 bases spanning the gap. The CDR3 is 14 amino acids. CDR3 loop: CASSLVGGDYEQYF. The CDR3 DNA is TGTGCCAGCAGTTTAGTCGGGGGCGACTACGAGCAGTACTTC.

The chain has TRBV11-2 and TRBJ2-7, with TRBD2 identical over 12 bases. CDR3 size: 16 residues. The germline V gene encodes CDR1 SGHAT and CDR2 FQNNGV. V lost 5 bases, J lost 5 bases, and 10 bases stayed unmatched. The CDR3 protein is CASSEFGLAGLDEQYF. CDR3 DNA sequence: TGTGCCAGCAGCGAATTCGGACTAGCGGGGCTCGACGAGCAGTACTTC.

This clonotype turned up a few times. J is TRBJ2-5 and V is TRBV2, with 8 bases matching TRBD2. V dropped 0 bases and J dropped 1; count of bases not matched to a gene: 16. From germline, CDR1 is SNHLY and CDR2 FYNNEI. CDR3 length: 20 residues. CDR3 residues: CASSEAGPGVGSGGQETQYF. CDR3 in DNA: TGTGCCAGCAGTGAAGCCGGACCGGGAGTGGGGAGCGGGGGCCAAGAGACCCAGTACTTC.

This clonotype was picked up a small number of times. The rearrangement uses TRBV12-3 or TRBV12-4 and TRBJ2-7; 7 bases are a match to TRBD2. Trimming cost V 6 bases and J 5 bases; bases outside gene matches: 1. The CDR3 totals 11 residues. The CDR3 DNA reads TGTGCCAGCAGGGGGACTAACGAGCAGTACTTC. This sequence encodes CASRGTNEQYF.

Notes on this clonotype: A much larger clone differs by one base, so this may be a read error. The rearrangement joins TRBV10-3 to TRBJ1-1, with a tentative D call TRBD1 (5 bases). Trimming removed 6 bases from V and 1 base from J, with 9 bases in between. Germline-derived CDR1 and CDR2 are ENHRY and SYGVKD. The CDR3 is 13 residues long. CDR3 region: CAISTGPNTEAFF. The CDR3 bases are TGTGCCATCAGCACAGGACCGAACACTGAAGCTTTCTTT.

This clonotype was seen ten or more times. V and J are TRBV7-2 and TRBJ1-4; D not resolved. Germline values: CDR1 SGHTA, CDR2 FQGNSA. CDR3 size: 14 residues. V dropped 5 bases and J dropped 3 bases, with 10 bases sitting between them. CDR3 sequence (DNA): TGTGCCAGCAGCCCCTCCGGCTCTAATGAAAAACTGTTTTTT. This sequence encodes CASSPSGSNEKLFF. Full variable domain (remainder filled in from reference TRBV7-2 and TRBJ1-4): GAGVSQSPSNKVTEKGKDVELRCDPISGHTALYWYRQSLGQGLEFLIYFQGNSAPDKSGLPSDRFSAERTGGSVSTLTIQRTQQEDSAVYLCASSPSGSNEKLFFGSGTQLSVL.

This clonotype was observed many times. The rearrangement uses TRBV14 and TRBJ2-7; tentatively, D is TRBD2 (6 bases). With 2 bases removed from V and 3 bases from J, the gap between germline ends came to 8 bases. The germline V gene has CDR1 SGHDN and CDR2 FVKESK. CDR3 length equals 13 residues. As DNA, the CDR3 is TGTGCCAGCAGCCAACGCGGGAACTACGAGCAGTACTTC. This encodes CASSQRGNYEQYF.

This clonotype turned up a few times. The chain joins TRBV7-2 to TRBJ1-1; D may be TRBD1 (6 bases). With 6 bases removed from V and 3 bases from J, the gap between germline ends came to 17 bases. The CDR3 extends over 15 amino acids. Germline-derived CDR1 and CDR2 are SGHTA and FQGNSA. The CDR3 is CASSLGGGIDTEAFF. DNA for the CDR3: TGTGCCAGCAGTCTGGGGGGGGGCATCGACACTGAAGCTTTCTTT.

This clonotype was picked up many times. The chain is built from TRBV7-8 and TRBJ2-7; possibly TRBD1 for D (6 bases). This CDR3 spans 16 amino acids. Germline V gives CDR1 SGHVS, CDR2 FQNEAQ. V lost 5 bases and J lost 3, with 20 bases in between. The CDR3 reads CASSRIQGPGLYEQYF. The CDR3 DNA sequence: TGTGCCAGCAGCCGAATACAGGGCCCCGGCCTCTACGAGCAGTACTTC.

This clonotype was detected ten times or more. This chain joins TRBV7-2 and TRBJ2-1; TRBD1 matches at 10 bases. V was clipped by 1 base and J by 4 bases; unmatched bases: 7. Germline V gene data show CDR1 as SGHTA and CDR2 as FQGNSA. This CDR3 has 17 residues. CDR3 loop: CASSLEEGQGWYNEQFF. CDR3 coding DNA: TGTGCCAGCAGCTTAGAGGAGGGACAGGGGTGGTACAATGAGCAGTTCTTC.

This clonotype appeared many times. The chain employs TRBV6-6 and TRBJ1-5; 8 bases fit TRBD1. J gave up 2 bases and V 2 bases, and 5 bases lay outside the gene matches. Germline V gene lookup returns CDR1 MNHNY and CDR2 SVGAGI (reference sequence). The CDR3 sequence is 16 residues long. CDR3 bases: TGTGCCAGCAGTTACCAACCGGGACAGGGCAATCAGCCCCAGCATTTT. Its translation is CASSYQPGQGNQPQHF.

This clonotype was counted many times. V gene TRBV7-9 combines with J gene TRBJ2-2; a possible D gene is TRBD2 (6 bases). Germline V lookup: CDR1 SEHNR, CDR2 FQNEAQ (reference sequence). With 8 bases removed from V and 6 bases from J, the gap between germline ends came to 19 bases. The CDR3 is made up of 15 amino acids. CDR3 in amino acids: CASATGREAAGELFF. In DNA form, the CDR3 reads TGTGCCAGCGCCACGGGAAGGGAGGCGGCCGGGGAGCTGTTTTTT.

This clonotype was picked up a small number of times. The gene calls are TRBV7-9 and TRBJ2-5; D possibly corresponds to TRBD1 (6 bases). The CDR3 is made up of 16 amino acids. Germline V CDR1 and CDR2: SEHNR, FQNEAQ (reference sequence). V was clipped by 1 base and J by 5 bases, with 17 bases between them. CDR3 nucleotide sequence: TGTGCCAGCAGCTTAGGAACAGGGAGTTTGCGGGAGACCCAGTACTTC. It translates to CASSLGTGSLRETQYF.

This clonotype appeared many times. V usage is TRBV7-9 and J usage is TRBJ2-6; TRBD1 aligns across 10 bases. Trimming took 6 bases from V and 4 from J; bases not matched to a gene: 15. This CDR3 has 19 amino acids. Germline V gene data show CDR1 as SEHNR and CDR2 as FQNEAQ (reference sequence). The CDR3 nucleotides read TGTGCCAGCAGTTATACCGCCGGGACAGGGGTAGGCGGGGCCAACGTCCTGACTTTC. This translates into CASSYTAGTGVGGANVLTF. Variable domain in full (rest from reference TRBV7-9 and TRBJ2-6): DTGVSQNPRHKITKRGQNVTFRCDPISEHNRLYWYRQTLGQGPEFLTYFQNEAQLEKSRLLSDRFSAERPKGSFSTLEIQRTEQGDSAMYLCASSYTAGTGVGGANVLTFGAGSRLTVL.

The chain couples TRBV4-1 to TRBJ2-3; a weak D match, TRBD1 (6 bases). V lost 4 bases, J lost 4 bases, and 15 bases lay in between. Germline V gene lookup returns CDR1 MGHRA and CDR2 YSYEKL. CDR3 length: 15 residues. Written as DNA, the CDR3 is TGCGCCAGCAGCCCCAGTGCTTGGGGGCCAGATACGCAGTATTTT. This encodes CASSPSAWGPDTQYF.

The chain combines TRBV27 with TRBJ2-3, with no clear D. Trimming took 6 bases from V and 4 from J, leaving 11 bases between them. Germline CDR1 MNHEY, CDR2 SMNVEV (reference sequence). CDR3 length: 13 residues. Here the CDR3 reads CASSPRVADTQYF. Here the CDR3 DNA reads TGTGCCAGCAGCCCTAGGGTTGCAGATACGCAGTATTTT.

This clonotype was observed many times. CDR3 sequence reads: CASSLAIAGIYEQYF. The CDR3 nucleotides read TGTGCCAGCAGCTTGGCGATAGCGGGGATCTACGAGCAGTACTTC. This rearrangement joins TRBV5-6 to TRBJ2-7, with 8 bases lining up with TRBD2. Trimming took 0 bases from V and 3 from J; bases not matched to a gene: 5. CDR1 and CDR2 from the germline V gene are SGHDT and YYEEEE. The CDR3 loop spans 15 amino acids.

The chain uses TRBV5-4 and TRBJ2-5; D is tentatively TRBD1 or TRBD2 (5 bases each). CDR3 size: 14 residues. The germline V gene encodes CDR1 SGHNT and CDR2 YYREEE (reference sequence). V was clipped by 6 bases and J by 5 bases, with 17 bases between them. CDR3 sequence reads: CASTNPGQFETQYF. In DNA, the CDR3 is TGTGCCAGCACCAATCCGGGGCAGTTCGAGACCCAGTACTTC.

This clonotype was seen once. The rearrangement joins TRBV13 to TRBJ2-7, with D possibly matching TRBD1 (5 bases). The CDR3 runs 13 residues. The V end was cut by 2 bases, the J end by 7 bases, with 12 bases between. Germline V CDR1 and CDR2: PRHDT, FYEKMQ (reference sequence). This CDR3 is CASSLQGLGEQYF. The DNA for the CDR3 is TGTGCCAGCAGCTTACAGGGTCTAGGGGAGCAGTACTTC.

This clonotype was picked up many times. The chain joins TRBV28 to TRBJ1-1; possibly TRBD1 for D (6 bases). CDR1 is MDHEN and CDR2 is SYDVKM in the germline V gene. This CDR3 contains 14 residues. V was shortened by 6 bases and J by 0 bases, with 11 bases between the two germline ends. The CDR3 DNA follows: TGTGCCAGCAGCGAACAGGGATTGAACACTGAAGCTTTCTTT. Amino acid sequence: CASSEQGLNTEAFF.

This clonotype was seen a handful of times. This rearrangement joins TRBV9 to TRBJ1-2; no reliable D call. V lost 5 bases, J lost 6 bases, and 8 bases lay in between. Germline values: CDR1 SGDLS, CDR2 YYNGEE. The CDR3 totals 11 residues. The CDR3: CASRRVNGYTF. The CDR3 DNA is TGTGCCAGCAGGCGGGTAAATGGCTACACCTTC.

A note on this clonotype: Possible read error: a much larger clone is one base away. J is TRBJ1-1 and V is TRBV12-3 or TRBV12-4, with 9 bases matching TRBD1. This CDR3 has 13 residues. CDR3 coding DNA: TGTACCAGCGCGGGACAGGGGAACACTGAAGCTTTCTTT. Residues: CTSAGQGNTEAFF.

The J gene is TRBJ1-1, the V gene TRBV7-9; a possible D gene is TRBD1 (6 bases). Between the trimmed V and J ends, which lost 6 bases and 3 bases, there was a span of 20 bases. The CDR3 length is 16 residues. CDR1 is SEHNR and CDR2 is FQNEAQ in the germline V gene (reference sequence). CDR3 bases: TGTGCCAGCAGACGGCCGACAGGTGGTGGAGACACTGAAGCTTTCTTT. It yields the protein CASRRPTGGGDTEAFF.

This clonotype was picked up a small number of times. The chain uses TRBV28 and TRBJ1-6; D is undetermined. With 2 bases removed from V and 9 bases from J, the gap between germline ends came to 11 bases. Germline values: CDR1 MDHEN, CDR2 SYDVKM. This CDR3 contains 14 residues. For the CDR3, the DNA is TGTGCCAGCAGTTTAATGGGGTTTAGTTCACCCCTCCACTTT. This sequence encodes CASSLMGFSSPLHF.